The entry below gives a single T cell receptor (beta chain) sequence along with its context. The antigen remains unidentified. This sample was taken from a study of glioma-infiltrating T cells after dendritic cell vaccination. Study-level information: Dendritic cells derived from monocytes and pulsed with autologous tumor lysate formed the vaccine. General observations from the study: Estimated pretreatment TIL content predicted outcome after dendritic cell vaccination.

Sequenced by immunoSEQ multiplex PCR; TCRdb stores in-frame clones only, minus some. Of approximately 48,000 clones in the sample, 89% were seen once. Sample time point: after dendritic cell vaccination, including at tumor progression/relapse. The CDR3 extends over 16 amino acids. Germline CDR1 is MDHEN and CDR2 is SYDVKM. V was pared by 3 bases and J by 4 bases, with 8 bases of the junction left unmatched. Sample: blood, taken after dendritic cell vaccination. The TCR was taken from a human donor with glioblastoma. This chain links TRBV28 with TRBJ1-5; 8 bases line up with TRBD1. The CDR3: CASSLRGQGANQPQHF. The CDR3 region has the DNA TGTGCCAGCAGTTTGCGAGGGCAGGGGGCGAATCAGCCCCAGCATTTT. The full variable domain, its missing parts supplied by reference TRBV28 and TRBJ1-5, is DVKVTQSSRYLVKRTGEKVFLECVQDMDHENMFWYRQDPGLGLRLIYFSYDVKMKEKGDIPEGYSVSREKKERFSLILESASTNQTSMYLCASSLRGQGANQPQHFGDGTRLSIL.